Listed here are 6 T cell receptor beta chains from one sample, sequenced in a study of blood T cells in healthy people across ages. The second PCR ran roughly 6 to 11 cycles with a sample-barcoded 5' primer and J-beta primers. TCRdb called the 5' RACE reads again in MiXCR, with one record for every CDR3 protein. The data show approximately 820,000 distinct CDR3 sequences, with under 55% seen just once and nearly 20% held by the top ten. What was sequenced was blood. The receptors were sampled from a man between 60 and 70 years old in good health.

This clonotype turned up a few times. This chain connects TRBV20-1 to TRBJ1-6; D call uncertain. Looked up from germline, CDR1 is DFQATT and CDR2 is SNEGSKA (reference sequence). CDR3 size: 20 residues. Deletions cut 5 bases from V and 10 bases from J, with 36 bases between. The CDR3 spells CSAGEAAARDVGGRGSPLHF. For the CDR3, the DNA is TGCAGTGCTGGCGAAGCCGCCGCTAGGGATGTGGGAGGTCGAGGCTCACCCCTCCACTTT.

This clonotype was picked up a small number of times. This chain joins TRBV4-3 and TRBJ1-4; perhaps TRBD1 as D (6 bases). The germline CDR1 and CDR2 sequences are LGHNA and YSLEER. The ends were cut back, 1 base at V and 8 bases at J, with 14 bases in the middle. The CDR3 has 15 residues. CDR3 coding DNA: TGCGCCAGCAGCCAAGTATCAGGGGTAGGGGAAAAACTGTTTTTT. This codes for CASSQVSGVGEKLFF.

This chain connects TRBV24-1 to TRBJ2-4; either TRBD1 or TRBD2 may fit D (5 bases each). Near its end, the DNA agrees better with TRBJ2-5, so the J call may be wrong. The length of the CDR3 is 15 residues. Germline assignment: CDR1 KGHDR and CDR2 SFDVKD. In nucleotides, the CDR3 is TGTGCCACCAGTGAGTCCGGGACGGTCCAGGAGACCCAGTACTTC. Its protein product is CATSESGTVQETQYF.

The chain has TRBV20-1 and TRBJ2-7; D is tentatively TRBD1 or TRBD2 (5 bases each). The CDR3 is 16 residues long. V shed 3 bases and J shed 0 bases, with 18 bases lying between them. The germline gives CDR1 DFQATT, CDR2 SNEGSKA (reference sequence). The chain's CDR3 is CSASRPGPGTSYEQYF. DNA for the CDR3: TGCAGTGCTAGCCGCCCGGGCCCCGGGACCTCCTACGAGCAGTACTTC.

This clonotype was picked up a small number of times. The chain combines TRBV20-1 with TRBJ1-1; 7 bases are shared with TRBD1. From germline, CDR1 is DFQATT and CDR2 SNEGSKA (reference sequence). The CDR3 loop spans 15 amino acids. V lost 0 bases and J lost 3; bases outside the gene matches: 7. The CDR3: CSARDGGGGYTEAFF. The DNA for the CDR3 is TGCAGTGCTAGAGATGGTGGAGGGGGCTACACTGAAGCTTTCTTT.

V gene TRBV7-2 combines with J gene TRBJ2-1; D gene uncertain. Trimming pared 3 bases from V and 13 bases from J, leaving 10 bases between. The CDR3 loop spans 11 amino acids. CDR1 is SGHTA, CDR2 FQGNSA, per germline. The CDR3 loop is CASSFSNTQFF. Written as DNA, the CDR3 is TGTGCCAGCAGCTTCAGTAACACCCAGTTCTTC.